The 25 T cell receptor beta chains below were found in one sample sequenced in a study of technical replicates of blood from a few donors (dated by TCRdb to 2016 to 2017). The library was obtained by the immunoSEQ multiplex PCR assay. In its TCRdb copy, this immuneACCESS table keeps in-frame sequences only and misses some clones. Where compared with another copy, unresolved V genes explain less than half of these, and the others have no known cause. The sample table lists tens of thousands of clones, around 86% of them with a count of one. The leading ten clones occupy around 5.5% of the sample. The specimen sequenced was PBMCs. The origin of the receptors is a human donor in good health. Some clones in this sample may be carry-over from other donors' samples.

The genes are TRBV18 and TRBJ2-2; 11 bases align to TRBD2. CDR3 length: 17 amino acids. Germline V CDR1 and CDR2: KGHSH, LQKENI. Trimming cost V 3 bases and J 1 base; bases outside gene matches: 4. CDR3 bases: TGTGCCAGCTCACCGCTAGCGGGGGGCCAGAACACCGGGGAGCTGTTTTTT. The encoded protein is CASSPLAGGQNTGELFF. Based on the CDR3 plus reference TRBV18 and TRBJ2-2, the full variable domain is NAGVMQNPRHLVRRRGQEARLRCSPMKGHSHVYWYRQLPEEGLKFMVYLQKENIIDESGMPKERFSAEFPKEGPSILRIQQVVRGDSAAYFCASSPLAGGQNTGELFFGEGSRLTVL.

This chain uses TRBV7-9 with TRBJ1-4; 7 positions match TRBD1. Trimming at V came to 0 bases and at J to 6 bases, leaving 7 bases not matched to a gene. The CDR3 spans 16 residues. Germline CDR1 SEHNR, CDR2 FQNEAQ (reference sequence). The CDR3 DNA sequence: TGTGCCAGCAGCTTAGCCAATAGACAGGGCCATGAAAAACTGTTTTTT. Its protein product is CASSLANRQGHEKLFF.

This clone has only a few counts. The chain couples TRBV6-5 to TRBJ2-5; 7 nucleotides align to TRBD2. The CDR3 length is 14 residues. The junction had 8 bases not matched to a gene; V was cut back by 5 bases and J by 5 bases. Germline CDR1 reads MNHEY; CDR2 reads SVGAGI. CDR3 region: CASSTGLVGETQYF. The CDR3 DNA reads TGTGCCAGCAGTACCGGACTAGTTGGTGAGACCCAGTACTTC.

The chain combines TRBV19 with TRBJ1-1; D might be TRBD1 (6 bases). CDR1 LNHDA and CDR2 SQIVND come from the germline V gene (reference sequence). V lost 7 bases and J lost 3, with 18 bases in between. This CDR3 spans 15 amino acids. CDR3 loop: CASKKSKQGYTEAFF. In DNA, the CDR3 is TGTGCCAGTAAAAAATCAAAACAGGGTTACACTGAAGCTTTCTTT.

The chain couples TRBV2 to TRBJ2-5, with 10 bases identical to TRBD1. The CDR3 length is 15 residues. J gave up 5 bases and V 4 bases, and 7 bases lay outside the gene matches. The germline V gene encodes CDR1 SNHLY and CDR2 FYNNEI. CDR3 in amino acids: CASSAGTGVGETQYF. DNA for the CDR3: TGTGCCAGCAGTGCCGGGACAGGGGTGGGGGAGACCCAGTACTTC.

The V call is TRBV2, the J call TRBJ2-6, with D perhaps TRBD1 (6 bases). V was cut by 6 bases and J by 0 bases, with 15 bases left in between. CDR1 is SNHLY, CDR2 FYNNEI, per germline. This CDR3 spans 17 amino acids. The CDR3 DNA follows: TGTGCCAGCAGGACGACAGGATATTTCTCTGGGGCCAACGTCCTGACTTTC. Translated, it gives CASRTTGYFSGANVLTF.

This chain uses TRBV5-6 with TRBJ1-2; 9 bases are a match to TRBD1. Per germline, CDR1 SGHDT and CDR2 YYEEEE. The junction had 12 bases not matched to a gene; V was cut back by 2 bases and J by 4 bases. The CDR3 is 17 residues long. The CDR3 region has the DNA TGTGCCAGCAGCTTTCTGGGACAGGGTCTTCTCGGCTATGGCTACACCTTC. It yields the protein CASSFLGQGLLGYGYTF.

The chain recombines TRBV30 with TRBJ1-5; a possible D gene is TRBD1 (5 bases). The CDR3 is made up of 12 amino acids. Germline CDR1 GTSNPN, CDR2 SVGIG (reference sequence). Between the trimmed V and J ends, which lost 2 bases and 7 bases, there was a span of 9 bases. The DNA of the CDR3 is TGTGCCTGGAGTCCCAGGGCCCAGCCCCAGCATTTT. Translated: CAWSPRAQPQHF.

This chain connects TRBV5-1 to TRBJ1-2; 7 bases align to TRBD1. Trimming removed 4 bases from V and 3 bases from J; junction bases left unmatched: 6. The CDR3 is 14 residues long. CDR1 and CDR2 (germline): SGHRS, YFSETQ. The CDR3 loop is CASSPYQGDYGYTF. In DNA, the CDR3 is TGCGCCAGCAGCCCTTACCAGGGGGACTATGGCTACACCTTC.

The chain carries TRBV6-5 and TRBJ1-6, with D tentatively TRBD1 (6 bases). CDR1 is MNHEY and CDR2 is SVGAGI in the germline V gene. Trimming took 7 bases from V and 3 from J, leaving 13 bases between them. This CDR3 has 15 residues. Here the CDR3 DNA reads TGTGCCAGCATGAAGGACAGCCTCTATAATTCACCCCTCCACTTT. It is translated as CASMKDSLYNSPLHF.

The CDR3 reads CASSRLGLGTEAFF. The CDR3 DNA is TGTGCCAGTTCTAGGCTTGGGTTGGGCACTGAAGCTTTCTTT. The rearrangement joins TRBV13 to TRBJ1-1; D remains ambiguous. Germline V gene sequence: CDR1 PRHDT, CDR2 FYEKMQ (reference sequence). The CDR3 length is 14 residues. Trimming removed 9 bases from V and 4 bases from J, with 18 bases in between.

The chain has TRBV7-9 and TRBJ2-5; the D gene is possibly TRBD1 (5 bases). The CDR3 length is 12 residues. CDR1 is SEHNR, CDR2 FQNEAQ, per germline (reference sequence). The V end lost 1 base, the J end lost 5 bases, and 5 bases lay between the germline ends. CDR3 DNA sequence: TGTGCCAGCAGCTTAGACAGGGAGACCCAGTACTTC. Translating gives CASSLDRETQYF.

The V gene is TRBV25-1, the J gene TRBJ1-4, with D maybe TRBD1 (6 bases). CDR1 is MGHDK and CDR2 is SYGVNS in the germline V gene. CDR3 length: 16 residues. Trimming took off 6 bases at V and 4 bases at J, with 18 bases between the two ends. The CDR3 nucleotides are TGTGCCAGCAGGCGGAGTCGGGGGGGCCATAATGAAAAACTGTTTTTT. This encodes CASRRSRGGHNEKLFF.

This chain uses TRBV12-5 with TRBJ2-2, with 8 positions matching TRBD1. Germline assignment: CDR1 LGHNT and CDR2 FRNRAP. The CDR3 runs to 15 residues. V was clipped by 1 base and J by 6 bases; unmatched bases: 4. CDR3 residues: CASGLGTGRAGELFF. The CDR3 bases are TGTGCTAGTGGTTTGGGGACAGGGCGCGCCGGGGAGCTGTTTTTT.

V gene TRBV6-1 combines with J gene TRBJ2-1; 9 bases are shared with TRBD1. J gave up 7 bases and V 1 base, and 8 bases lay outside the gene matches. The CDR3 has 16 amino acids. Germline CDR1 is MNHNS and CDR2 is SASEGT. The CDR3 spells CASSEEIGTGTNEQFF. The CDR3 DNA follows: TGTGCCAGCAGTGAAGAGATAGGGACAGGGACGAATGAGCAGTTCTTC.

The J gene is TRBJ2-7, the V gene TRBV2, with 10 bases lining up with TRBD2. Germline V gene data show CDR1 as SNHLY and CDR2 as FYNNEI. The CDR3 has 17 amino acids. Losses at the gene ends were 5 bases for V and 0 bases for J; bases not matched to a gene: 10. The CDR3 is CASSIAAGGPRSYEQYF. The CDR3 bases are TGTGCCAGCAGTATAGCAGCGGGAGGGCCGCGCTCCTACGAGCAGTACTTC.

V is TRBV5-1 and J is TRBJ2-2; TRBD2 matches 7 bases. CDR1 is SGHRS and CDR2 is YFSETQ in the germline V gene. The CDR3 has 15 residues. The ends lost 4 bases at V and 5 bases at J; junction bases unmatched: 8. For the CDR3, the DNA is TGCGCCAGCAGCCCACCGGCAGCGGGGACCGGGGAGCTGTTTTTT. It specifies CASSPPAAGTGELFF.

The chain combines TRBV19 with TRBJ2-1, with TRBD2 identical over 7 bases. The V and J ends lost 5 bases and 10 bases, in that order; junction bases with no gene match: 5. This CDR3 spans 12 amino acids. Germline loops: CDR1 LNHDA, CDR2 SQIVND (reference sequence). This CDR3 is CASSPWEGEQFF. In nucleotides, the CDR3 is TGTGCCAGTAGTCCCTGGGAGGGCGAGCAGTTCTTC.

In its sample, this clone was seen a few times. The chain combines TRBV7-9 with TRBJ2-7; D is unclear. Germline CDR1 SEHNR, CDR2 FQNEAQ (reference sequence). Trimming took 1 base from V and 0 from J, leaving 4 bases between them. CDR3 size: 13 residues. Written as DNA, the CDR3 is TGTGCCAGCAGCTTAGGCGACTCCTACGAGCAGTACTTC. Translated, it gives CASSLGDSYEQYF.

This chain links TRBV6-1 with TRBJ1-6; D not resolved. Germline V gene data show CDR1 as MNHNS and CDR2 as SASEGT. The CDR3 is made up of 15 amino acids. The V end was cut by 2 bases, the J end by 11 bases, with 16 bases between. In DNA, the CDR3 is TGTGCCAGCAGTGAAAACGGGCTAATCGGGGCACCCCTCCACTTT. Protein sequence: CASSENGLIGAPLHF.

The V and J genes are TRBV6-1 and TRBJ1-1; D perhaps matches TRBD1 (6 bases). CDR1 is MNHNS and CDR2 is SASEGT in the germline V gene. V was shortened by 2 bases and J by 0 bases, with 10 bases between the two germline ends. The CDR3 runs 15 residues. The CDR3: CASSESGVLNTEAFF. The CDR3 DNA sequence: TGTGCCAGCAGTGAATCAGGGGTTTTGAACACTGAAGCTTTCTTT.

The rearrangement links TRBV6-6 to TRBJ1-2; D ambiguous. The germline V gene has CDR1 MNHNY and CDR2 SVGAGI (reference sequence). V was shortened by 7 bases and J by 0 bases, with 15 bases between the two germline ends. CDR3 size: 15 residues. CDR3 nucleotide sequence: TGTGCCAGCACCCCGCGAAAAACTGCTAACTATGGCTACACCTTC. Residues: CASTPRKTANYGYTF.

V usage is TRBV6-1 and J usage is TRBJ2-1; TRBD2 aligns across 10 bases. CDR1 MNHNS and CDR2 SASEGT come from the germline V gene. The CDR3 has 14 amino acids. V shed 6 bases and J 8 bases; nucleotides not matched to a gene: 7. CDR3 bases: TGTGCCAGCAGGGCCGGGACTAGCGTCCATGAGCAGTTCTTC. It codes for CASRAGTSVHEQFF.

This chain connects TRBV5-4 to TRBJ2-2; 10 bases line up with TRBD1. With 4 bases clipped from V and 3 bases from J, the junction kept 9 bases outside the gene matches. Germline values: CDR1 SGHNT, CDR2 YYREEE (reference sequence). CDR3 size: 17 residues. CDR3 DNA sequence: TGTGCCAGCAGCCCACCGACAGGGGGCAAAGACACCGGGGAGCTGTTTTTT. Its protein product is CASSPPTGGKDTGELFF. The whole variable domain, remainder taken from reference TRBV5-4 and TRBJ2-2, is ETGVTQSPTHLIKTRGQQVTLRCSSQSGHNTVSWYQQALGQGPQFIFQYYREEENGRGNFPPRFSGLQFPNYSSELNVNALELDDSALYLCASSPPTGGKDTGELFFGEGSRLTVL.

The chain recombines TRBV5-1 with TRBJ2-4; D may be TRBD1 (5 bases). The germline V gene encodes CDR1 SGHRS and CDR2 YFSETQ. V was trimmed by 3 bases and J by 8 bases, leaving 21 bases between them. The CDR3 runs to 16 residues. The CDR3 coding sequence is TGCGCCAGCAGCTGGAGCCCCAGGGAATTGAAGGACATTCAGTACTTC. Translated, it gives CASSWSPRELKDIQYF.